These T cell receptor beta chains were read from a single sample in a study of T cells after posttransplantation cyclophosphamide. The method was immunoSEQ multiplex PCR; TCRdb's version includes in-frame clones alone and lacks a portion of them. The sample includes 30,000 or so clones, approximately 90% of them seen just once. Material for sequencing was PBMCs. The receptors come from a woman in her forties with a blood cancer, CMV-positive, and with a related stem cell donor. The CDR3 runs from the conserved cysteine through the conserved F or W. Each record gives: clone size, J gene, D gene, V gene, CDR3 DNA, CDR3 protein. A D gene is named only where the DNA matches it firmly. For some rows the clone size is stated as once, few or many, or as a class when expanded; others skip it.

-	TRBJ2-3	-	TRBV5-1	TGCGCCAGCAGCTTGGGTCTCTTAGCGGCCTCCACAGATACGCAGTATTTT	CASSLGLLAASTDTQYF
-	TRBJ1-1	TRBD1	TRBV5-1	TGCGCCAGCAGCTTGACGGGACAGGCCGTCACTGAAGCTTTCTTT	CASSLTGQAVTEAFF
-	TRBJ1-2	-	TRBV2	TGTGCCAGCAGGGTACAGGGTTCGGGTGGCTACACCTTC	CASRVQGSGGYTF
-	TRBJ2-7	-	TRBV7-8	TGTGCCAGCAGCTTAGTTGCGTTCTCCTACGAGCAGTACTTC	CASSLVAFSYEQYF
-	TRBJ1-5	TRBD1	TRBV27	TGTGCCAGCAGTCCACGGACAGGGGGCCTTTATAGCAATCAGCCCCAGCATTTT	CASSPRTGGLYSNQPQHF
-	TRBJ2-1	TRBD1	TRBV5-6	TGTGCCAGCAGCGGGACAGGGTGGAATGAGCAGTTCTTC	CASSGTGWNEQFF
-	TRBJ1-6	-	TRBV4-1	TGCGCCAGCAGCCAACGGGAAGAATATAATTCACCCCTCCACTTT	CASSQREEYNSPLHF
once	TRBJ2-2	-	TRBV1	TGCACCAGCAGCCAGAGGACTAGCGGGGGGTGCACCTCCACCGGGGAGCTGTTTTTT	CTSSQRTSGGCTSTGELFF
-	TRBJ2-7	TRBD2	TRBV28	TGTGCCAGCAACCTACGGGGGGGCGAGCAGTACTTC	CASNLRGGEQYF
-	TRBJ2-1	TRBD2	TRBV11-3	TGTGCCAGCAGCTCGGGGACTAGCGGGGAGACCTACAATGAGCAGTTCTTC	CASSSGTSGETYNEQFF
-	TRBJ1-5	TRBD1	TRBV6-5	TGTGCCAGCAGCCGGACAGGGGGCCAGCCCCAGCATTTT	CASSRTGGQPQHF
once	TRBJ1-6	-	TRBV2	TGTGCCAGCAGTGCTCAGGGTTACTCCCCCCTCCACTTT	CASSAQGYSPLHF
-	TRBJ1-6	TRBD1	TRBV14	TGTGCCAGCAGCCTCAGACAGGGAAATTCACCCCTCCACTTT	CASSLRQGNSPLHF
-	TRBJ2-5	-	TRBV5-1	TGCGCCAGCAGCTTGGAGTCTAACCAAGAGACCCAGTACTTC	CASSLESNQETQYF
-	TRBJ2-1	TRBD2	TRBV2	TGTGCCAGCAGTGAAAGGACTAGCGGGATCAGCTCCTACAATGAGCAGTTCTTC	CASSERTSGISSYNEQFF
-	TRBJ2-7	-	TRBV11-2	TGTGCCAGCAGCCTTGGGACAATCTACGAGCAGTACTTC	CASSLGTIYEQYF
once	TRBJ1-4	-	TRBV5-4	TGTGCCAGCAGCTTGCCGGGGGGCGATGAAAAACTGTTTTTT	CASSLPGGDEKLFF
-	TRBJ1-5	TRBD1	TRBV6-6	TGTGCCAGCAACCAGCCGGGACAGGGGGGTTGGCCCCAGCATTTT	CASNQPGQGGWPQHF
-	TRBJ2-2	-	TRBV25-1	TGTGCCAGCAGTGAAGGTGAGGGCCTCACCTACACCGGGGAGCTGTTTTTT	CASSEGEGLTYTGELFF
few	TRBJ1-5	-	TRBV2	TGTGCCAGCAGCCTAAACTCAGCGGGGGCCAATCAGCCCCAGCATTTT	CASSLNSAGANQPQHF
-	TRBJ2-1	TRBD2	TRBV11-2	TGTGCCAGCAGCCCTATGGCTAGCGGCTCCTACAATGAGCAGTTCTTC	CASSPMASGSYNEQFF
-	TRBJ2-2	-	TRBV18	TGTGCCAGCTCACCGAGGGTGGCAGACATCACCGGGGAGCTGTTTTTT	CASSPRVADITGELFF
-	TRBJ1-3	-	TRBV10-3	TGTGCCATCAGTGGGCCCCCGGGCAGGGATGGAAACACCATATATTTT	CAISGPPGRDGNTIYF
few	TRBJ2-5	-	TRBV6-1	TGTGCCAGCAGTGTAAGCCACCAAGAGACCCAGTACTTC	CASSVSHQETQYF
-	TRBJ1-1	-	TRBV4-1	TGCGCCAGCAGCCAAGATCTAAACACCCCGGGGAACACTGAAGCTTTCTTT	CASSQDLNTPGNTEAFF
-	TRBJ1-5	TRBD1	TRBV19	TGTGCCAGTAGTATTATAGAGGGGGCTGGCAATCAGCCCCAGCATTTT	CASSIIEGAGNQPQHF
-	TRBJ1-5	TRBD1	TRBV4-1	TGCGCCAGCAGCCAAATCACAGGGGGCAATGCCCAGCATTTT	CASSQITGGNAQHF
-	TRBJ1-1	-	TRBV5-5	TGTGCCAGCAGCTTTAGCGGGGGAACTGAAGCTTTCTTT	CASSFSGGTEAFF
few	TRBJ1-3	TRBD1	TRBV7-9	TGTGCCAGCAGCTCCCGGGACAGGCGTCCCTCTGGAAACACCATATATTTT	CASSSRDRRPSGNTIYF
-	TRBJ1-1	-	TRBV11-3	TGTGCCAGCAGCCCTGGGGGGAAGAACACTGAAGCTTTCTTT	CASSPGGKNTEAFF
-	TRBJ1-1	TRBD1	TRBV4-2	TGTGCCAGCAGCCCTCAGGGGGGAGGCACTGAAGCTTTCTTT	CASSPQGGGTEAFF
-	TRBJ2-5	-	TRBV6-5	TGTGCCAGCAGTAGAATTAGCCAAGAGACCCAGTACTTC	CASSRISQETQYF
-	TRBJ1-1	TRBD1	TRBV7-3	TGTGCCAGCAGCTTGTCGCCCTCGGCAGGGGGCACTGAAGCTTTCTTT	CASSLSPSAGGTEAFF
-	TRBJ2-3	-	TRBV18	TGTGCCAGCTCATCCCGACAGGGCACAGATACGCAGTATTTT	CASSSRQGTDTQYF
-	TRBJ2-7	TRBD2	TRBV2	TGTGCCAGCAGTGAAGCGCTTGGGGGACTAGCGGGGGGGCCCGAAGGGCAGTACTTC	CASSEALGGLAGGPEGQYF
-	TRBJ2-3	TRBD1	TRBV9	TGTGCCAGCAGCGCGAGGGACAGGGGGTTGTTCACAGATACGCAGTATTTT	CASSARDRGLFTDTQYF
-	TRBJ2-7	-	TRBV4-1	TGCGCCAGCAGCCAAGATAGGGCGGGCAGGCCGGCCTACGAGCAGTACTTC	CASSQDRAGRPAYEQYF
-	TRBJ2-7	-	TRBV7-6	TGTGCCAGCAGCTCTACAGGGTACCACGAGCAGTACTTC	CASSSTGYHEQYF
-	TRBJ2-2	-	TRBV6-5	TGTGCCAGCGTAATAATCCAGACCGGGGAGCTGTTTTTT	CASVIIQTGELFF
-	TRBJ1-3	TRBD1	TRBV13	TGTGCCAGCAGCTTACGCCTGACAGGGGTGACTGGAAACACCATATATTTT	CASSLRLTGVTGNTIYF
-	TRBJ2-2	-	TRBV14	TGTGCCAGCAGCCGGGTACAGGGTTGGACCGGGGAGCTGTTTTTT	CASSRVQGWTGELFF